A single sample is the source of the 25 T cell receptor beta chains below, sequenced in a study of T-cell memory formation after mild COVID-19. TCRdb redid the calling of the 5' RACE reads with MiXCR, one entry per CDR3 protein. The data show approximately 100,000 distinct CDR3 sequences, around 15% seen once. Sequencing input: PBMCs or a T cell subset sorted from them (not recorded which). The receptors were gathered from an adult woman who had mild COVID-19 (a few samples of this study predate the infection). Cell type and time point are not known.

This clonotype has more than one count but fewer than ten. The rearrangement uses TRBV4-3 and TRBJ2-7, with 8 nucleotides matching TRBD2. V lost 1 base, J lost 3 bases, and 5 bases stayed unmatched. There are 15 residues in the CDR3. Per germline, CDR1 LGHNA and CDR2 YSLEER. CDR3: CASSQVYLAGYEQYF. CDR3 in DNA: TGCGCCAGCAGCCAAGTGTACCTAGCGGGCTACGAGCAGTACTTC.

A few counts support this clonotype. The chain uses TRBV9 and TRBJ1-1; D call uncertain. Germline V gene lookup returns CDR1 SGDLS and CDR2 YYNGEE. V lost 0 bases and J 4 bases, leaving 10 bases between the germline ends. The CDR3 contains 14 residues. The CDR3 protein is CASSVGGGPTEAFF. For the CDR3, the DNA is TGTGCCAGCAGCGTAGGAGGTGGCCCCACTGAAGCTTTCTTT. The complete variable domain, with remaining parts taken from reference TRBV9 and TRBJ1-1, reads DSGVTQTPKHLITATGQRVTLRCSPRSGDLSVYWYQQSLDQGLQFLIQYYNGEERAKGNILERFSAQQFPDLHSELNLSSLELGDSALYFCASSVGGGPTEAFFGQGTRLTVV.

There are a few counts of this clonotype. V usage is TRBV28 and J usage is TRBJ2-7, with 7 nucleotides matching TRBD2. This CDR3 has 13 residues. CDR1 and CDR2 from the germline V gene are MDHEN and SYDVKM. Trimming removed 2 bases from V and 10 bases from J; junction bases left unmatched: 8. CDR3 residues: CASSLNPGRVQYF. The DNA for the CDR3 is TGTGCCAGCAGTTTAAATCCGGGGAGGGTTCAGTACTTC.

This clonotype was seen ten or more times. This sequence joins TRBV29-1 and TRBJ2-3; D not certain. Per the germline V gene, CDR1 is SQVTM and CDR2 is ANQGSEA. V gave up 6 bases and J gave up 2 bases, with 9 bases separating them. The CDR3 is 12 residues long. In DNA form, the CDR3 reads TGCAGCGTAAGGGTTTTCACAGATACGCAGTATTTT. This encodes CSVRVFTDTQYF.

CDR3 DNA sequence: TGTGCCTGGAGTGTACAGGGGACGCGTGGGAACACTGAAGCTTTCTTT. This gives the protein CAWSVQGTRGNTEAFF. This chain connects TRBV30 to TRBJ1-1; 7 bases line up with TRBD1. Unmatched junction bases numbered 8, after V lost 0 bases and J lost 1 base. Germline CDR1 reads GTSNPN; CDR2 reads SVGIG (reference sequence). This CDR3 is built from 16 residues.

The chain combines TRBV5-1 with TRBJ2-2; D possibly corresponds to TRBD2 (6 bases). V lost 4 bases, J lost 0 bases, and 19 bases lay in between. The CDR3 totals 18 residues. Looked up from germline, CDR1 is SGHRS and CDR2 is YFSETQ. CDR3 residues: CASSDHLSWGANTGELFF. For the CDR3, the DNA is TGCGCCAGCAGCGACCACTTATCCTGGGGGGCGAACACCGGGGAGCTGTTTTTT.

This chain connects TRBV5-1 to TRBJ2-7; 11 bases fit TRBD1. This CDR3 spans 15 amino acids. The V gene end was trimmed by 4 bases and the J gene end by 6 bases; junction bases not matched to a gene: 9. Germline CDR1 reads SGHRS; CDR2 reads YFSETQ. The CDR3 sequence: CASSLNTGTGGEQYF. In DNA, the CDR3 is TGCGCCAGCAGCCTTAACACCGGGACAGGGGGCGAGCAGTACTTC.

This clonotype was seen more than once but under ten times. The V and J genes are TRBV11-3 and TRBJ2-3; possibly TRBD2 for D (6 bases). The germline gives CDR1 SGHNT, CDR2 YENEEA. The CDR3 is 15 amino acids. Trimming took 2 bases from V and 2 from J, leaving 11 bases between them. CDR3 coding DNA: TGTGCCAGCAGCTTATATCGGGAGTACACAGATACGCAGTATTTT. Protein sequence: CASSLYREYTDTQYF.

This chain links TRBV9 with TRBJ2-1; D assignment may be TRBD1 or TRBD2 (5 bases each). Germline CDR1 is SGDLS and CDR2 is YYNGEE. V lost 3 bases and J 10 bases, leaving 14 bases between the germline ends. The CDR3 is made up of 13 amino acids. CDR3 coding DNA: TGTGCCAGCAGCGCCTACGAGGGGAACGAGCAGTTCTTC. This translates into CASSAYEGNEQFF.

Many counts were recorded for this clonotype. The chain carries TRBV7-9 and TRBJ2-5; D gene uncertain. Trimming left V 5 bases short and J 2 bases short, with 12 bases between. The CDR3 consists of 14 residues. The germline V gene has CDR1 SEHNR and CDR2 FQNEAQ (reference sequence). The CDR3 region has the DNA TGTGCCAGCAGCCCCCCCACCCCGCAAGAGACCCAGTACTTC. Protein: CASSPPTPQETQYF.

Here the CDR3 DNA reads TGTGCCAGCAGCCAAGATCTGTCAGCTTACAATGAGCAGTTCTTC. Its protein is CASSQDLSAYNEQFF. V usage is TRBV3-1 and J usage is TRBJ2-1, with D hard to call. The germline CDR1 and CDR2 sequences are LGHDT and YNNKEL (reference sequence). V lost 0 bases to trimming and J lost 4 bases, with 10 bases between them. CDR3 length: 15 amino acids.

The chain uses TRBV21-1 and TRBJ2-5; TRBD2 is the table's D call and was not checked against the DNA. TRBV21-1 is a pseudogene locus. The CDR3 is made up of 16 amino acids. The CDR3 protein is CASSKPVLVFGETQYF. Here the CDR3 DNA reads TGTGCCAGCAGCAAACCAGTACTAGTATTCGGAGAGACCCAGTACTTC.

The chain combines TRBV20-1 with TRBJ2-7; 12 nucleotides line up with TRBD2. CDR1 is DFQATT, CDR2 SNEGSKA, per germline (reference sequence). Trimming took 4 bases from V and 3 from J; bases not matched to a gene: 4. This CDR3 has 14 residues. CDR3 sequence reads: CSAMQTSGSYEQYF. The CDR3 nucleotides are TGCAGTGCTATGCAGACTAGCGGGAGCTACGAGCAGTACTTC.

This clonotype was counted once. V usage is TRBV7-9 and J usage is TRBJ2-7; maybe TRBD1 (5 bases). V gave up 1 base and J gave up 4 bases, with 8 bases separating them. The CDR3 loop spans 13 amino acids. CDR1 SEHNR and CDR2 FQNEAQ come from the germline V gene (reference sequence). The CDR3, as DNA: TGTGCCAGCAGCTTAGGCAGGGATTACGAGCAGTACTTC. The encoded protein is CASSLGRDYEQYF.

In its sample, this clonotype was seen a few times. The genes are TRBV6-5 and TRBJ1-1, with unresolved D. This CDR3 comprises 16 residues. Trimming left V 0 bases short and J 5 bases short, with 16 bases between. Germline V gives CDR1 MNHEY, CDR2 SVGAGI. For the CDR3, the DNA is TGTGCCAGCAGTTACTCGATGGGGAGCCGAAGGACTGAAGCTTTCTTT. This gives the protein CASSYSMGSRRTEAFF.

This rearrangement joins TRBV4-1 to TRBJ2-5, with D perhaps TRBD1 (6 bases). V lost 0 bases and J lost 4, with 12 bases in between. Germline V gives CDR1 MGHRA, CDR2 YSYEKL. The CDR3 consists of 15 residues. The CDR3 DNA is TGCGCCAGCAGCCAAGAGTTCACAGGGCTAGAGACCCAGTACTTC. The encoded protein is CASSQEFTGLETQYF.

This rearrangement joins TRBV20-1 to TRBJ2-1; no definite D call. The germline gives CDR1 DFQATT, CDR2 SNEGSKA (reference sequence). This CDR3 is 13 amino acids long. V was pared by 2 bases and J by 0 bases, with 5 bases between. This CDR3 is CSARFSSYNEQFF. The CDR3 DNA is TGCAGTGCTAGATTCAGCTCCTACAATGAGCAGTTCTTC.

The rearrangement joins TRBV4-1 to TRBJ1-1; tentatively, D is TRBD1 (5 bases). This CDR3 contains 16 residues. V gave up 2 bases and J gave up 0 bases, with 13 bases separating them. The germline CDR1 and CDR2 sequences are MGHRA and YSYEKL. CDR3 sequence: CASSQTPGLMNTEAFF. The CDR3 coding sequence is TGCGCCAGCAGCCAAACCCCGGGACTAATGAACACTGAAGCTTTCTTT.

This clonotype was found a few times. The V gene is TRBV7-9, the J gene TRBJ2-7; 12 bases map to TRBD2. The CDR3 contains 16 residues. Germline V gene sequence: CDR1 SEHNR, CDR2 FQNEAQ (reference sequence). The V segment lost 5 bases and the J segment 0 bases; nucleotides outside the gene matches: 5. CDR3 in amino acids: CASSGTSGQSSYEQYF. CDR3 bases: TGTGCCAGCAGCGGGACTAGCGGGCAGAGCTCCTACGAGCAGTACTTC.

This sequence joins TRBV12-3 or TRBV12-4 and TRBJ2-3; TRBD2 matches at 7 bases. V lost 10 bases, J lost 6 bases, and 16 bases stayed unmatched. The CDR3 is 15 residues long. CDR3 residues: CATRRERGGSDTQYF. CDR3 nucleotide sequence: TGTGCCACCCGGCGAGAGCGGGGAGGGTCGGATACGCAGTATTTT.

This clonotype occurred a few times. The rearrangement uses TRBV20-1 and TRBJ2-7, with a weak D call TRBD2 (6 bases). Looked up from germline, CDR1 is DFQATT and CDR2 is SNEGSKA (reference sequence). CDR3 length: 13 amino acids. Trimming pared 3 bases from V and 4 bases from J, leaving 13 bases between. DNA of the CDR3: TGCAGTGCTAGGGAGCCCCGGGGGTACGAGCAGTACTTC. Translating it yields CSAREPRGYEQYF.

This clonotype was counted between two and nine times. The chain recombines TRBV4-1 with TRBJ2-3; a possible D gene is TRBD1 (5 bases). Germline CDR1 and CDR2: MGHRA and YSYEKL. CDR3 size: 13 residues. Trimming removed 3 bases from V and 4 bases from J, with 8 bases in between. The DNA for the CDR3 is TGCGCCAGCAGCCAGGAAGGGGCAGATACGCAGTATTTT. Its translation is CASSQEGADTQYF.

This clonotype was seen more than once but under ten times. The chain employs TRBV5-1 and TRBJ2-3; 9 bases match TRBD1. The CDR3 runs to 15 residues. CDR1 and CDR2 from the germline V gene are SGHRS and YFSETQ. V gave up 2 bases and J gave up 1 base; unmatched junction bases: 2. The chain's CDR3 is CASSFRDRGTDTQYF. Written as DNA, the CDR3 is TGCGCCAGCAGCTTCCGGGACAGGGGCACAGATACGCAGTATTTT.

The V call is TRBV12-3 or TRBV12-4, the J call TRBJ2-5; D uncertain. Trimming left V 3 bases short and J 5 bases short, with 13 bases between. The CDR3 is 14 residues long. The DNA for the CDR3 is TGTGCCAGCAGTTTGGCTTGGGTTAGGGAGACCCAGTACTTC. It specifies CASSLAWVRETQYF.

The V and J genes are TRBV11-3 and TRBJ2-2; the D is unclear. The germline V gene has CDR1 SGHNT and CDR2 YENEEA. V dropped 1 base and J dropped 5 bases, with 8 bases sitting between them. This CDR3 is built from 14 residues. The CDR3 sequence is CASSLVGQTGELFF. The CDR3 nucleotides read TGTGCCAGCAGCTTAGTGGGTCAGACCGGGGAGCTGTTTTTT.